This TCR beta chain was recovered during a study of beta chain features in type 1 diabetes listed by TCRdb under 2018. Concerning the study at large: No differences in mean age, gender distribution, total cell number or subset yield were found between patients and healthy donors. A total of over 95,000,000 sorted cells were examined across all samples, and RNA yield correlated strongly with the number of cells per subset. In the study, TCRB repertoires of sorted circulating CD4+ T cell subsets from recently diagnosed type 1 diabetes patients were compared with those of matched healthy donors. Naive and central memory subsets were obtained from all 30 or so donors, but regulatory and stem cell-like memory subsets were isolated from only 8 patients and about eight healthy donors.

General conclusions and limits of the study: Because cDNA rather than genomic DNA was sequenced, highly expressing activated cells could have been over-represented, although no difference in activation and CD3 levels was found between groups. Shorter templates might have been favored by PCR, but patient and control samples were amplified and corrected together, so both groups would have been affected equally by any skew. Only small numbers of individuals were included in the HLA sub-analyses, which left unresolved whether HLA type had any influence on TCRB rearrangement. At VDJ recombination sites, patients with type 1 diabetes made fewer insertions and deleted more nucleotides, a pattern implying thymic rearrangement abnormalities. Naive, central memory and regulatory TCRB repertoires appeared more similar among patients than among healthy donors. In all four CD4+ subsets, TCRB CDR3 length was moderately but significantly shorter in type 1 diabetes patients.

The High Capacity cDNA Reverse Transcription Kit was used to reverse transcribe all of the isolated RNA, meaning that expressed TCRB transcripts were what got sequenced. Deep immunoSEQ sequencing was applied to naive, central memory and regulatory T cell samples, giving an average of roughly 3.6 million total reads per sample. Sorted cells were lysed in RLT buffer, and RNA was extracted using DNase-treated RNeasy Micro or Mini kits according to cell number. Each cell subset was processed separately to prevent cross-contamination, with patient and healthy donor samples processed together. Using the immunoSEQ multiplex PCR, TCRB sequences were amplified from cDNA into 87-bp fragments spanning the CDR3 region. The amplicons were sequenced using the Illumina HiSeq platform. For the original study's pipeline: Synthetic template baselines were used to correct PCR bias computationally, reads within Hamming distance 2 were collapsed together, and singletons that could not be merged were discarded. By aligning reads against IMGT, V, D and J genes, CDR3 length, and insertions or deletions at six rearrangement sites were assigned. Clonotype counts were normalized to sorted cell number within each subset before computing true diversity and Gini coefficients with the tcR R package. The overlap coefficient, calculated on TCRB nucleotide sequences, was used to measure repertoire sharing. Out-of-frame TCRB sequences from naive cells were analyzed to stand in for the pre-selection repertoire. The immuneACCESS repertoire file appears here via TCRdb, limited to in-frame rearrangements. These files lack a portion of the clones; in checked studies, under half of the deficit traces to unresolved V genes, and the cause of the others is not known. V and J calls and clone size come straight from that table; D and trimming were deduced from the DNA. For this sample the table gives over 650,000 clones, of which about 14% were detected only once. The top ten constitute less than 0.04% of the sample.

Each donor gave one peripheral blood draw, averaging roughly 0.11 L, which was collected into heparinised tubes. A BD FACSAria II and a panel including CD45RO, CCR7, CD25, CD127, CD95 and CD27 were used to sort naive, central memory, regulatory and stem cell-like memory CD4+ T cells. A purity above 98% was achieved for all sorted populations. Right away, PBMCs were isolated by Lymphoprep density gradient centrifugation and were stained directly, with no culture step. To minimize batch effects, samples were stained and sorted in pairs, one healthy donor with one patient per experiment. There are 12 amino acids in the CDR3, from cysteine to phenylalanine inclusive. Only the CDR3 DNA stays, 36 bases, in frame from base 1. The V end loses 2 bases and the J end loses 0 bases, and a stretch of 3 bases separates them. In the germline V gene (reference sequence), CDR1 corresponds to GTSNPN and CDR2 to SVGIG.

A few counts support this clone. The clone's antigen remains unknown. Base qualities are missing; no much larger clone stands one base away. Other DNA sequences within the sample encode an identical CDR3. Rearrangement joined TRBV30 to TRBJ2-3, with the D gene not clear enough to name. The sequenced material came from naive CD4+ T cells from blood. What the cell subset or site label conveys for this sample: true naive CD4+ T cells. The sequence was collected from a man in his late teens or twenties with type 1 diabetes. The CDR3 has the sequence CAWSPSTDTQYF. In nucleotides, the sequence is TGTGCCTGGAGTCCAAGCACAGATACGCAGTATTTT.